These 18 T cell receptor beta chains share one sample of origin, sequenced in a study of Graves' ophthalmopathy and Graves' hyperthyroidism. Amplification targeted the TCR beta CDR3 regions, with RNA transcripts as the source material. Investigators did first-round RT-PCR with HTBI primers, then second-round multiplex PCR. TCRdb re-called the multiplex PCR reads through MiXCR, storing one row per CDR3 protein. Of 500,000 to 600,000 distinct CDR3 sequences listed, roughly 40% were seen once; the top ten hold about 4.2%. Sequencing was performed on peripheral blood or thyroid tissue (not recorded which). The receptor source for this set is an adult man with Graves' hyperthyroidism.

This chain connects TRBV5-6 to TRBJ1-1; 8 nucleotides match TRBD1. Unmatched junction bases numbered 4, after V lost 3 bases and J lost 0 bases. The CDR3 sequence is 15 residues long. The germline CDR1 and CDR2 sequences are SGHDT and YYEEEE. The CDR3 region is CASSSTTGVNTEAFF. CDR3 bases: TGTGCCAGCAGCTCCACGACAGGGGTGAACACTGAAGCTTTCTTT.

This clonotype appeared many times. V and J are TRBV19 and TRBJ1-5; D gene unclear. CDR1 is LNHDA and CDR2 is SQIVND in the germline V gene (reference sequence). This CDR3 comprises 15 residues. V was shortened by 5 bases and J by 3 bases, with 14 bases between the two germline ends. The CDR3 spells CASSREDGFNQPQHF. CDR3 sequence (DNA): TGTGCCAGTAGTCGCGAGGACGGTTTCAATCAGCCCCAGCATTTT.

This clonotype has a count of ten or more. The rearrangement joins TRBV20-1 to TRBJ1-2, with D possibly TRBD1 on 6 matching bases. Germline V gives CDR1 DFQATT, CDR2 SNEGSKA (reference sequence). Deletions cut 6 bases from V and 5 bases from J, with 10 bases between. The CDR3 length is 11 residues. CDR3 sequence: CSAVGTYGYTF. The CDR3 region has the DNA TGCAGTGCGGTAGGGACATATGGCTACACCTTC.

This clonotype was recorded at least ten times. This chain connects TRBV20-1 to TRBJ1-5; D is uncertain. The CDR3 is 14 residues long. The germline CDR1 and CDR2 sequences are DFQATT and SNEGSKA (reference sequence). V lost 3 bases to trimming and J lost 2 bases, with 11 bases between them. CDR3 sequence (DNA): TGCAGTGCTAGGGGAATAAGGGGCAATCAGCCCCAGCATTTT. This encodes CSARGIRGNQPQHF.

This chain joins TRBV29-1 and TRBJ2-7; tentatively, D is TRBD1 (5 bases). Judging by the DNA end, TRBJ2-1 fits better; the J call may be wrong. Germline V lookup: CDR1 SQVTM, CDR2 ANQGSEA. The CDR3 is 14 amino acids. The CDR3 reads CSVEEGVSYNEQFF. In nucleotides, the CDR3 is TGCAGCGTTGAAGAAGGGGTTTCCTACAATGAGCAGTTCTTC.

This clonotype was detected many times. The V gene is TRBV4-2, the J gene TRBJ1-2; TRBD1 might be the D (5 bases). The CDR3 runs 13 residues. The V gene's germline CDR1 is LGHNA and CDR2 YNFKEQ. V was shortened by 0 bases and J by 4 bases, with 6 bases between the two germline ends. CDR3 amino acids: CASSQDQGYGYTF. CDR3 nucleotide sequence: TGTGCCAGCAGCCAAGATCAGGGCTATGGCTACACCTTC.

This chain joins TRBV29-1 and TRBJ1-1; TRBD1 might be the D (6 bases). The CDR3 is made up of 13 amino acids. CDR1 and CDR2 (germline): SQVTM, ANQGSEA. Trimming removed 7 bases from V and 0 bases from J, with 12 bases in between. The CDR3 DNA reads TGCAGCGAATCCCAGGGGATGAACACTGAAGCTTTCTTT. Translation gives CSESQGMNTEAFF.

This clonotype showed up just a few times. The chain couples TRBV3-1 to TRBJ1-2, with D uncertain. The length of the CDR3 is 13 residues. V lost 1 base and J 7 bases, leaving 10 bases between the germline ends. The germline V gene has CDR1 LGHDT and CDR2 YNNKEL (reference sequence). CDR3 sequence (DNA): TGTGCCAGCAGCCAAGGAGGGTTCGGTGGCTACACCTTC. It specifies CASSQGGFGGYTF.

To note about this clonotype: This could be a read error, since a much larger clone is one nucleotide away. The rearrangement uses TRBV6-5 and TRBJ2-7, with 9 bases aligning to TRBD1. Trimming at V came to 4 bases and at J to 4 bases, leaving 5 bases not matched to a gene. Germline V CDR1 and CDR2: MNHEY, SVGAGI. This CDR3 contains 14 residues. Here the CDR3 reads CASSWRQGVYEQYF. CDR3 DNA: TGTGCCAGCAGTTGGAGACAGGGGGTTTACGAGCAGTACTTC.

This clonotype was found once. A read error may account for a junction end that differs from germline. V and J are TRBV12-3 or TRBV12-4 and TRBJ1-6; 9 bases match TRBD1. This CDR3 region has 16 residues. CDR3 in amino acids: CTSSGTGSFYNSPLHF. The CDR3 region has the DNA TGTACCAGCAGTGGGACAGGGTCCTTTTATAATTCACCCCTCCACTTT.

The chain has TRBV4-1 and TRBJ2-7; the D gene could be TRBD1 or TRBD2 (5 bases each). Germline V CDR1 and CDR2: MGHRA, YSYEKL. V was cut by 3 bases and J by 1 base, with 13 bases left in between. The CDR3 is 15 residues long. The CDR3 loop reads CASSHGDGVSYEQYF. DNA for the CDR3: TGCGCCAGCAGCCATGGGGACGGCGTTTCCTACGAGCAGTACTTC.

This clonotype was observed at least ten times. The chain recombines TRBV20-1 with TRBJ2-7; 9 bases are a match to TRBD1. J was trimmed by 2 bases and V by 4 bases; bases with no gene match: 6. The germline gives CDR1 DFQATT, CDR2 SNEGSKA (reference sequence). This CDR3 contains 14 residues. DNA of the CDR3: TGCAGTGCTATCACAGGGGGCGCGCCCTACGAGCAGTACTTC. It encodes CSAITGGAPYEQYF.

Concerning this clonotype itself: Being one base from a much bigger clone, this may be a read error. This chain connects TRBV12-3 or TRBV12-4 to TRBJ1-1; possible D gene TRBD1, 5 bases. This CDR3 spans 16 amino acids. The CDR3 protein is CASSFWGWRGGTEALF. CDR3 in DNA: TGTGCCAGCAGTTTTTGGGGGTGGCGGGGAGGGACTGAAGCTCTCTTT.

There are many counts of this clonotype. This chain uses TRBV27 with TRBJ1-1; TRBD1 matches 7 bases. The V and J ends lost 6 bases and 4 bases, in that order; junction bases with no gene match: 2. The V gene's germline CDR1 is MNHEY and CDR2 SMNVEV (reference sequence). The CDR3 is 12 amino acids. The CDR3 loop is CASRTGFTEAFF. As DNA, the CDR3 is TGTGCCAGCAGGACAGGGTTCACTGAAGCTTTCTTT.

The chain recombines TRBV7-9 with TRBJ1-2; TRBD1 matches 9 bases. Germline V lookup: CDR1 SEHNR, CDR2 FQNEAQ (reference sequence). With V trimmed by 7 bases and J by 4 bases, 7 bases remained unmatched. The CDR3 is made up of 14 amino acids. CDR3 loop: CASTVTGGLYGYTF. CDR3 nucleotides: TGTGCCAGCACAGTAACAGGGGGCCTCTATGGCTACACCTTC.

This clonotype has a count of ten or more. The chain is built from TRBV7-9 and TRBJ2-5; 7 nucleotides line up with TRBD1. The CDR3 runs 16 residues. CDR1 and CDR2 (germline): SEHNR, FQNEAQ (reference sequence). Trimming took 1 base from V and 5 from J; bases not matched to a gene: 10. CDR3 amino acids: CASSLVQGPRRETQYF. DNA of the CDR3: TGTGCCAGCAGCTTAGTACAGGGGCCCCGGAGGGAGACCCAGTACTTC.

The chain couples TRBV10-2 to TRBJ2-3; TRBD2 agrees at 9 bases. This CDR3 is 15 amino acids long. V dropped 8 bases and J dropped 0; count of bases not matched to a gene: 6. Germline V gives CDR1 WSHSY, CDR2 SAAADI. The CDR3 coding sequence is TGCGCCAGCGGAAGCCTAGCGGGGAGCACAGATACGCAGTATTTT. Its protein is CASGSLAGSTDTQYF.

Points on this clonotype: At one end the junction does not follow the germline gene, possibly because of a read error. CDR3 coding DNA: TGTGCCGGTAGTATAGATAAAAGGGGTGGAAACACCATATATTTT. As protein: CAGSIDKRGGNTIYF. The gene calls are TRBV19 and TRBJ1-3, with a tentative D call TRBD1 (5 bases). CDR1 and CDR2 from the germline V gene are LNHDA and SQIVND (reference sequence). The CDR3 is 15 residues long.